This T cell receptor (beta chain) was found in a study of T cell responses to AZD1222 COVID-19 vaccine (dated by TCRdb to about 2021). About the investigation overall: AZD1222 recipients given second doses at about 4 weeks or at about 12 weeks were pooled, since spike-specific TCR depth and breadth were not found to differ between the two schedules. TCR sequencing covered roughly 230 trial participants: 200 to 220 given two doses of AZD1222 and 26 given two doses of MenACWY control vaccine. Enrollment into the trials was organized by age into subgroups of 18-55, 56-69 and 70-plus years, and those subgroups contained roughly 160, 29 and 62 TCR-sequenced participants, respectively. Broader findings and caveats from the paper: Reportedly, close to half of the unique spike-specific TCRs recognized epitopes lying outside the regions that are mutated in the B.1.351 and B.1.1.7 variants. Because no samples from the day 14 peak response were available, repertoires could be characterized only after the peak T cell response. Conclusions about previously exposed vaccinees are limited because only a handful of AZD1222 recipients were SARS-CoV-2 seropositive at baseline. A significant rise in spike-specific TCR breadth and depth was observed after two AZD1222 doses relative to day 0 and relative to MenACWY recipients. The 56-69-year group was small, and its depth increase did not reach significance, likely because of low power. Participants were mostly white British, with more females than males. The authors suggested clonal diversity may have been underestimated. The whole spike protein was spanned by vaccine-associated CD4 TCRs, and dominant responses were seen in regions 160-218 and 743-854.

To note about this clone: Its antigen remains unidentified. No much larger clonotype is one base removed from it; base qualities were not supplied.

The CDR3 regions of human TCRbeta chains were subjected to immunosequencing. The authors' analysis ran thus. TCRs in the repertoires were matched against a reference library of SARS-CoV-2-specific TCRs that had been generated with the MIRA antigen-specificity platform. Breadth meant the fraction of unique TCRs that were SARS-CoV-2-associated, whereas depth meant the fraction of total T cells that were SARS-CoV-2-associated. Using the MIRA data, every spike-specific TCR was mapped to the spike region that the TCR reacted to and assigned to either a CD4 or a CD8 class. Log10-transformed breadth and depth values were compared by one-way ANOVA with Sidak's multiple comparisons tests. What TCRdb holds here is the immuneACCESS table cut down to in-frame rearrangements. Part of the clones is not present; checked against another copy, under half of the missing clones reflect an unresolved V gene, and the others are unexplained. That table gives V, J and clone size, and the DNA gave D and trimming. This sample has about 180,000 clones in its table, and roughly 89% of those were observed once. The ten largest clones add up to 1.6% of the sample.

The time point label here, explained by the study, means: baseline before first vaccination. The vaccinee samples were drawn from two UK trials, COV001 and COV002, one of which was a single-blind randomized controlled phase 2/3 trial testing AZD1222 (ChAdOx1 nCoV-19) in healthy adults. For TCRbeta chain sequencing, PBMC samples were collected from trial participants at day 0 and at day 28 after the second dose. Sequencing was performed on peripheral blood, taken on day 0 of AZD1222 vaccination. This receptor was taken from an adult in good health.

The CDR3 reads as follows: CASSLMVALGGHHTNSPLHF. The DNA reads TGTGCCAGCAGTCTAATGGTGGCCCTGGGGGGGCACCACACCAATTCACCCCTCCACTTT. The sequence joins TRBV28 to TRBJ1-6; the D gene is possibly TRBD1, with 6 bases matching. V is clipped by 5 bases and J by 7 bases, and the sequence between their germline boundaries is 30 bases long. In the germline V gene, CDR1 corresponds to MDHEN and CDR2 to SYDVKM. From cysteine to phenylalanine, the CDR3 is 20 amino acids long. CDR3 DNA is the only sequence kept; it has 60 bases, read in frame from the first base.